One sample yielded the 31 T cell receptor beta chains listed below, sequenced in a study of shared clonotypes between healthy human individuals. The method was immunoSEQ multiplex PCR; TCRdb's version includes in-frame clones alone and lacks a portion of them. The table lists about 2.1 million clones, 90% to 95% of them singletons. CD45RO-negative cells were positively selected for CCR7, leaving out terminally differentiated effector memory CD45RA+ cells. The source material was naive CD8+ T cells from PBMCs. These receptors were collected from a man aged 18 to 30 in good health. Some clones in this sample may be carry-over from other donors' samples.

To note about this clone: Other DNA sequences of this sample code for an identical CDR3. The gene calls are TRBV27 and TRBJ2-7, with 13 bases lining up with TRBD2. After removal of 5 bases from V and 4 bases from J, the junction contained 5 bases not matched to a gene. Germline V gives CDR1 MNHEY, CDR2 SMNVEV (reference sequence). The CDR3 spans 15 residues. CDR3 bases: TGTGCCAGCAGTCTACTAGCGGGAGGGCCGTACGAGCAGTACTTC. Translation: CASSLLAGGPYEQYF.

The J gene is TRBJ2-7, the V gene TRBV4-1, with 7 bases that match TRBD2. V lost 7 bases and J lost 5; bases outside the gene matches: 14. This CDR3 comprises 15 residues. Germline CDR1 is MGHRA and CDR2 is YSYEKL. This CDR3 is CASKLAGVGVDEQYF. CDR3 DNA sequence: TGCGCCAGCAAGTTGGCGGGAGTGGGAGTCGACGAGCAGTACTTC.

V usage is TRBV27 and J usage is TRBJ2-5; 9 positions agree with TRBD2. CDR1 and CDR2 (germline): MNHEY, SMNVEV (reference sequence). The J segment lost 4 bases and the V segment lost 2 bases, leaving 8 bases of the junction unmatched. This CDR3 has 16 residues. The CDR3 loop reads CASSLRGREGRETQYF. CDR3 nucleotides: TGTGCCAGCAGTTTACGTGGGCGGGAGGGTAGAGAGACCCAGTACTTC.

On this clone itself: This may arise from a read error, as a much more abundant clone is one base away. The chain joins TRBV27 to TRBJ2-5; D unresolved. The J call is uncertain, as TRBJ2-7 better fits the DNA end. This CDR3 has 13 amino acids. Germline assignment: CDR1 MNHEY and CDR2 SMNVEV (reference sequence). The CDR3 here is CASSLGRSYEQYF. In DNA form, the CDR3 reads TGTGCCAGCAGTTTAGGCAGATCCTACGAGCAGTACTTC.

As DNA, the CDR3 is TGTGCCAGCAGCTACGGCCGGGGGGAGAATGGCTACACCTTC. Encoded protein: CASSYGRGENGYTF. This chain joins TRBV11-2 and TRBJ1-2; D perhaps matches TRBD1 (5 bases). The length of the CDR3 is 14 residues. CDR1 is SGHAT, CDR2 FQNNGV, per germline. The V gene lost 4 bases and the J gene lost 6 bases, with 15 bases spanning the gap.

The rearrangement joins TRBV15 to TRBJ2-5, with a possible D match to TRBD2 (5 bases). Trimming cost V 1 base and J 1 base, with 13 bases left between them. Germline loops: CDR1 LNHNV, CDR2 YYDKDF (reference sequence). The CDR3 consists of 16 residues. CDR3 loop: CATSRGTTRSQETQYF. CDR3 bases: TGTGCCACCAGCAGAGGCACAACTAGGTCCCAAGAGACCCAGTACTTC.

In this sample, this clone turned up once. The chain recombines TRBV4-3 with TRBJ2-7, with a tentative D call TRBD1 (5 bases). This CDR3 comprises 13 residues. V was shortened by 6 bases and J by 6 bases, with 15 bases between the two germline ends. The V gene's germline CDR1 is LGHNA and CDR2 YSLEER. CDR3 residues: CASSWGRGSEQYF. Written as DNA, the CDR3 is TGCGCCAGCAGTTGGGGTAGGGGTTCCGAGCAGTACTTC.

The chain has TRBV5-4 and TRBJ1-3; possibly TRBD1 for D (5 bases). Trimming removed 6 bases from V and 7 bases from J, with 11 bases in between. The CDR3 has 12 amino acids. Germline values: CDR1 SGHNT, CDR2 YYREEE (reference sequence). CDR3 residues: CASNFGGNTIYF. CDR3 DNA: TGTGCCAGCAACTTCGGGGGGAACACCATATATTTT.

The V and J genes are TRBV29-1 and TRBJ2-7; 10 bases map to TRBD2. The V segment lost 1 base and the J segment 10 bases; nucleotides outside the gene matches: 13. CDR1 and CDR2 (germline): SQVTM, ANQGSEA. The CDR3 is 15 residues long. CDR3 region: CSVEVPDVAGGTQYF. Written as DNA, the CDR3 is TGCAGCGTTGAAGTCCCCGATGTAGCGGGAGGAACCCAGTACTTC.

The chain couples TRBV5-4 to TRBJ2-5; 7 bases map to TRBD1. The J segment lost 5 bases and the V segment lost 3 bases, leaving 7 bases of the junction unmatched. CDR1 and CDR2 from the germline V gene are SGHNT and YYREEE (reference sequence). The CDR3 consists of 14 residues. The CDR3 loop is CASSYRGVLETQYF. CDR3 nucleotides: TGTGCCAGCAGCTACAGGGGAGTGCTGGAGACCCAGTACTTC.

The rearrangement joins TRBV4-2 to TRBJ2-7; 7 nucleotides line up with TRBD2. The CDR3 has 22 residues. Germline loops: CDR1 LGHNA, CDR2 YNFKEQ. J lost 2 bases, V lost 0 bases, and 25 bases had no gene match. The CDR3 nucleotides read TGTGCCAGCAGCCAAGAGTTCATGGGGGGGAACACTCGAGGATCCAAGCCCTACGAGCAGTACTTC. Translating it yields CASSQEFMGGNTRGSKPYEQYF.

The rearrangement uses TRBV15 and TRBJ2-3; TRBD2 agrees at 16 bases. The CDR3 runs 19 residues. Unmatched junction bases numbered 12, after V lost 5 bases and J lost 4 bases. CDR1 and CDR2 from the germline V gene are LNHNV and YYDKDF (reference sequence). CDR3 loop: CATSDTGTSGRAAADTQYF. CDR3 in DNA: TGTGCCACCAGCGATACGGGGACTAGCGGGAGGGCCGCAGCAGATACGCAGTATTTT.

The V and J genes are TRBV4-1 and TRBJ2-7, with D uncertain. Germline CDR1 MGHRA, CDR2 YSYEKL. V was trimmed by 4 bases and J by 5 bases, leaving 12 bases between them. The CDR3 sequence is 13 residues long. CDR3: CASSLIGPHEQYF. In nucleotides, the CDR3 is TGCGCCAGCAGCCTTATCGGTCCCCACGAGCAGTACTTC.

This clone was picked up one time. The V gene is TRBV29-1, the J gene TRBJ2-3; D tentatively fits TRBD1 or TRBD2 (5 bases each). Trimming cost V 3 bases and J 2 bases, with 15 bases left between them. CDR1 is SQVTM, CDR2 ANQGSEA, per germline. The CDR3 is 15 amino acids. The CDR3 coding sequence is TGCAGCGTTGAGGTGGGACCCGAGCACACAGATACGCAGTATTTT. This translates into CSVEVGPEHTDTQYF.

The chain links TRBV28 to TRBJ2-3, with 10 positions matching TRBD1. CDR1 is MDHEN, CDR2 SYDVKM, per germline. V lost 3 bases to trimming and J lost 4 bases; unmatched junction nucleotides: 7. This CDR3 has 16 amino acids. The CDR3 nucleotides read TGTGCCAGCAGTTTCCGGGACAGGGGAATTGCAGATACGCAGTATTTT. Translation: CASSFRDRGIADTQYF.

The chain carries TRBV19 and TRBJ2-7, with no clear D. V lost 4 bases to trimming and J lost 7 bases, with 23 bases between them. The CDR3 contains 16 residues. Germline CDR1 LNHDA, CDR2 SQIVND (reference sequence). DNA for the CDR3: TGTGCCAGTAGTACGAGCCCCCGGACCGCATACTTGGAGCAGTACTTC. Protein: CASSTSPRTAYLEQYF.

This clone was seen just once. J is TRBJ1-2 and V is TRBV5-1; D is unclear. CDR1 is SGHRS, CDR2 YFSETQ, per germline. This CDR3 has 15 residues. Trimming cost V 2 bases and J 6 bases, with 17 bases left between them. In DNA form, the CDR3 reads TGCGCCAGCAGCTTTCGGGTTCCGGGAAACGATGGCTACACCTTC. Translation gives CASSFRVPGNDGYTF.

This chain links TRBV7-3 with TRBJ2-1; D not resolved. The CDR3 extends over 15 amino acids. V was clipped by 1 base and J by 7 bases, with 14 bases between them. The germline CDR1 and CDR2 sequences are SGHTA and FQGTGA. The CDR3 here is CASSLSTTLRNEQFF. The CDR3 nucleotides are TGTGCCAGCAGCTTAAGCACTACCCTAAGGAATGAGCAGTTCTTC.

The chain combines TRBV9 with TRBJ1-2; tentative D call: TRBD1 (6 bases). Germline lookup yields CDR1 SGDLS and CDR2 YYNGEE. V was cut by 7 bases and J by 8 bases, with 21 bases left in between. The CDR3 is made up of 14 amino acids. CDR3 DNA sequence: TGTGCCAGCGAGCCATCTTGGGGGGGCGAGGGCTACACCTTC. This sequence encodes CASEPSWGGEGYTF.

The chain recombines TRBV12-5 with TRBJ2-1; D remains ambiguous. V was trimmed by 4 bases and J by 6 bases, leaving 4 bases between them. The CDR3 contains 11 residues. The germline V gene encodes CDR1 LGHNT and CDR2 FRNRAP. DNA for the CDR3: TGTGCTAGTGGTTCCCCCAATGAGCAGTTCTTC. This gives the protein CASGSPNEQFF.

The J gene is TRBJ2-1, the V gene TRBV6-1, with D tentatively TRBD2 (5 bases). The length of the CDR3 is 13 residues. V was pared by 6 bases and J by 8 bases, with 14 bases between. CDR1 is MNHNS, CDR2 SASEGT, per germline. DNA for the CDR3: TGTGCCAGCAGGGAACTAGTTTGGGATGAGCAGTTCTTC. It yields the protein CASRELVWDEQFF.

The gene calls are TRBV11-2 and TRBJ2-1; the D gene is possibly TRBD2 (5 bases). Trimming took 1 base from V and 4 from J, leaving 11 bases between them. Germline V gives CDR1 SGHAT, CDR2 FQNNGV. The CDR3 spans 15 residues. The CDR3 sequence: CASSLAGTMYNEQFF. As DNA, the CDR3 is TGTGCCAGCAGCTTAGCGGGAACAATGTACAATGAGCAGTTCTTC.

This rearrangement joins TRBV7-6 to TRBJ2-5, with D hard to call. The end of the DNA is better explained by TRBJ2-7, so the J call may be wrong. Germline CDR1 is SGHVS and CDR2 is FNYEAQ. The CDR3 covers 12 residues. CDR3 residues: CASSQFSDEQYF. Here the CDR3 DNA reads TGTGCCAGCAGCCAGTTCTCGGACGAGCAGTACTTC.

The J gene is TRBJ1-2, the V gene TRBV9; 9 bases align to TRBD1. The CDR3 spans 14 residues. Unmatched junction bases numbered 11, after V lost 4 bases and J lost 10 bases. Germline V gene lookup returns CDR1 SGDLS and CDR2 YYNGEE. DNA for the CDR3: TGTGCCAGCAGCCCAACCGGGACAGGGTCATTCTACACCTTC. It translates to CASSPTGTGSFYTF.

The J gene is TRBJ2-1, the V gene TRBV6-6; D is perhaps TRBD2 (6 bases). V was cut by 8 bases and J by 0 bases, with 11 bases left in between. This CDR3 is built from 14 residues. In germline, CDR1 is MNHNY, CDR2 SVGAGI (reference sequence). CDR3 in DNA: TGTGCCAGCGGCGGGGTAAGCTCCTACAATGAGCAGTTCTTC. Protein product: CASGGVSSYNEQFF.

The chain employs TRBV10-2 and TRBJ2-1; 9 bases map to TRBD2. CDR3 length: 15 residues. J gave up 6 bases and V 3 bases, and 6 bases lay outside the gene matches. Germline V CDR1 and CDR2: WSHSY, SAAADI. In nucleotides, the CDR3 is TGCGCCAGCAGTGACTGGCGGGAGGGAACCAATGAGCAGTTCTTC. It is translated as CASSDWREGTNEQFF.

The genes are TRBV7-3 and TRBJ2-3; 8 positions match TRBD1. The CDR3 totals 13 residues. Germline V gene sequence: CDR1 SGHTA, CDR2 FQGTGA. The junction had 6 bases not matched to a gene; V was cut back by 3 bases and J by 10 bases. CDR3 amino acids: CASSLMQGAAQYF. CDR3 nucleotides: TGTGCCAGCAGCTTGATGCAGGGGGCGGCGCAGTATTTT.

The genes are TRBV28 and TRBJ2-5; no clear D. V was shortened by 5 bases and J by 2 bases, with 15 bases between the two germline ends. From germline, CDR1 is MDHEN and CDR2 SYDVKM. The CDR3 runs to 15 residues. CDR3 nucleotide sequence: TGTGCCAGCAGTGCCTTACCTACAGTACAAGAGACCCAGTACTTC. Its translation: CASSALPTVQETQYF.

V usage is TRBV6-5 and J usage is TRBJ2-1; 11 bases match TRBD2. Germline V gives CDR1 MNHEY, CDR2 SVGAGI. J was trimmed by 3 bases and V by 6 bases; bases with no gene match: 4. This CDR3 region has 15 residues. For the CDR3, the DNA is TGTGCCAGCAGGAAGGGACTAGCGGACTACAATGAGCAGTTCTTC. Residues: CASRKGLADYNEQFF.

This chain connects TRBV7-9 to TRBJ2-5, with D hard to call. Trimming removed 5 bases at V and 1 base at J, with 20 bases between. The CDR3 has 17 residues. The germline V gene encodes CDR1 SEHNR and CDR2 FQNEAQ (reference sequence). CDR3 sequence reads: CASSPPPYSDFQETQYF. DNA of the CDR3: TGTGCCAGCAGCCCCCCCCCTTACTCGGATTTCCAAGAGACCCAGTACTTC.

The chain combines TRBV6-6 with TRBJ2-3, with 8 bases matching TRBD1. Germline CDR1 is MNHNY and CDR2 is SVGAGI (reference sequence). The CDR3 totals 16 residues. V was clipped by 0 bases and J by 2 bases; unmatched bases: 4. The chain's CDR3 is CASSYSGQEYTDTQYF. The DNA for the CDR3 is TGTGCCAGCAGTTACTCGGGACAGGAATACACAGATACGCAGTATTTT.